This is a list of T cell receptor beta chains from one sample in a study of T cell responses to AZD1222 COVID-19 vaccine. Here immunoSEQ multiplex PCR was the method, and the copy in TCRdb shows in-frame clones only, minus some. The sample gives roughly 53,000 clones, approximately 84% of which show up once; roughly a quarter is in the top ten. Here the sequenced sample was peripheral blood, taken on day 0 of AZD1222 vaccination. The receptor set was obtained from an adult in good health. CDR3s include the opening cysteine and the closing phenylalanine or tryptophan. A D gene is named only where the DNA matches it firmly. The size field is filled for only some rows; it gives once, few, many or a size class.

abundance	d_gene	v_gene	j_gene	CDR3aa	CDR3nt
-	-	TRBV2	TRBJ1-6	CASSQNNSPLHF	TGTGCCAGCAGTCAGAATAATTCACCCCTCCACTTT
-	-	TRBV11-1	TRBJ1-1	CASSLTPNTEAFF	TGTGCCAGCAGCTTAACACCGAACACTGAAGCTTTCTTT
-	TRBD1	TRBV3-1/TRBV3-2	TRBJ1-5	CASSEGTGGGFNQPQHF	TGTGCCAGCAGCGAAGGGACAGGAGGGGGCTTTAATCAGCCCCAGCATTTT
once	TRBD2	TRBV4-1	TRBJ2-1	CASSHWAGGSYNEQFF	TGCGCCAGCAGCCATTGGGCGGGAGGAAGCTACAATGAGCAGTTCTTC
-	-	TRBV5-8	TRBJ1-3	CASSSAFGDTIYF	TGTGCCAGCAGCTCCGCCTTCGGAGACACCATATATTTT
-	-	TRBV12-5	TRBJ2-1	CASGLADGSILYNEQFF	TGTGCTAGTGGTTTGGCCGACGGGAGTATTCTCTACAATGAGCAGTTCTTC
-	TRBD2	TRBV7-2	TRBJ2-1	CASSTQTSGSVYNEQFF	TGTGCCAGCAGCACCCAGACTAGCGGGAGTGTCTACAATGAGCAGTTCTTC
-	-	TRBV5-1	TRBJ1-4	CASHETTNEKLFF	TGCGCCAGCCATGAAACAACTAATGAAAAACTGTTTTTT
few	-	TRBV27	TRBJ2-7	CASSLFGTYAGEQYF	TGTGCCAGCAGTTTATTCGGGACTTACGCCGGCGAGCAGTACTTC
-	-	TRBV28	TRBJ1-2	CASRSGTNYGYTF	TGTGCCAGCCGATCCGGGACAAACTATGGCTACACCTTC
-	-	TRBV19	TRBJ1-1	CASSSRTIQMNTEAFF	TGTGCCAGTAGTAGTAGGACAATTCAGATGAACACTGAAGCTTTCTTT
once	-	TRBV7-2	TRBJ2-3	CASSPDQTDTQYF	TGTGCCAGCAGCCCGGACCAGACAGATACGCAGTATTTT
-	TRBD1	TRBV5-1	TRBJ1-4	CASSSTGTEGEKLFF	TGCGCCAGCAGCTCCACCGGGACAGAAGGTGAAAAACTGTTTTTT
-	-	TRBV5-1	TRBJ2-3	CASSSGASRSADTQYF	TGCGCCAGCAGTTCGGGGGCTAGCCGAAGCGCAGATACGCAGTATTTT
-	TRBD1	TRBV6-1	TRBJ1-1	CASSETGRVTEAFF	TGTGCCAGCAGTGAGACAGGGAGGGTGACTGAAGCTTTCTTT
few	-	TRBV7-2	TRBJ1-4	CASSLGGQGSNEKLFF	TGTGCCAGCAGCTTAGGGGGGCAAGGGTCTAATGAAAAACTGTTTTTT
-	-	TRBV7-2	TRBJ2-3	CASILGPSTDTQYF	TGTGCCAGCATCCTGGGGCCTAGCACAGATACGCAGTATTTT
-	TRBD2	TRBV10-1	TRBJ2-3	CASSESEGGSLAGVLAQYF	TGCGCCAGCAGTGAGTCGGAGGGGGGTTCCCTAGCGGGAGTTCTCGCGCAGTATTTT
once	-	TRBV11-2	TRBJ1-2	CASSSGTPEKVSYGYTF	TGTGCCAGCAGCTCCGGGACACCCGAAAAGGTGTCCTATGGCTACACCTTC
-	TRBD2	TRBV6-2/TRBV6-3	TRBJ2-7	CASSYSPLAGLSYEQYF	TGTGCCAGCAGTTACTCCCCACTAGCGGGACTCTCCTACGAGCAGTACTTC
-	-	TRBV3-1/TRBV3-2	TRBJ1-1	CASSQDSGNTEAFF	TGTGCCAGCAGCCAAGATTCCGGTAACACTGAAGCTTTCTTT
-	-	TRBV11-3	TRBJ2-4	CASSLDNPRNIQYF	TGTGCCAGCAGCTTAGATAATCCCCGAAACATTCAGTACTTC
-	-	TRBV11-3	TRBJ1-6	CASSTRSSPLHF	TGTGCCAGCAGCACCCGGAGTTCACCCCTCCACTTT
-	-	TRBV19	TRBJ1-5	CASSMNQLSNQPQHF	TGTGCCAGTAGTATGAACCAACTTAGCAATCAGCCCCAGCATTTT
-	-	TRBV3-1/TRBV3-2	TRBJ2-4	CASSQAGRGRVGDIQYF	TGTGCCAGCAGCCAAGCTGGTCGCGGCCGTGTCGGGGACATTCAGTACTTC
-	TRBD2	TRBV19	TRBJ2-1	CASSILSLAGVSSYNEQFF	TGTGCCAGTAGTATACTCTCCCTAGCGGGAGTATCCTCCTACAATGAGCAGTTCTTC
few	-	TRBV12-3/TRBV12-4	TRBJ2-1	CASSLAEEQFF	TGTGCCAGCAGTTTAGCAGAAGAGCAGTTCTTC
-	-	TRBV4-1	TRBJ2-7	CASSQESSVFSYEQYF	TGCGCCAGCAGCCAAGAGTCTTCAGTATTCTCCTACGAGCAGTACTTC
-	-	TRBV9	TRBJ2-2	CASSVEVANTGELFF	TGTGCCAGCAGCGTAGAAGTAGCCAACACCGGGGAGCTGTTTTTT
few	-	TRBV29-1	TRBJ2-3	CSVVPGRSTDTQYF	TGCAGCGTTGTACCGGGACGTAGCACAGATACGCAGTATTTT